The clone carrying this T cell receptor beta chain appeared once. Its antigen is as yet unknown. This entry comes from a study of shared clonotypes between healthy human individuals. Whole-study findings and limits: Non-shared clonotypes had lower generation probabilities than clonotypes shared by all four sorted-subset donors. Naive CD4 clonotype sharing across several donors was approximately 5%.

This table comes from immunoSEQ multiplex PCR, and its TCRdb copy is limited to in-frame clones, with some not included. The data hold 1.4 million or so clones, with approximately 98.5% observed a single time. CD4+ cells yielded CD45RA+ naive and CD45RA-negative memory subsets. CDR3 length: 12 residues. With 1 base removed from V and 8 bases from J, the gap between germline ends came to 6 bases. The V gene's germline CDR1 is MNHNS and CDR2 SASEGT. The TCR was taken from a man aged 30-40 years in good health. The rearrangement links TRBV6-1 to TRBJ2-1; D uncertain. The sample consisted of naive CD4+ T cells sorted from blood. As to subset: CD45RA+ positively selected. The DNA for the CDR3 is TGTGCCAGCAGTGAAGTAGCAGATGAGCAGTTCTTC. Translated: CASSEVADEQFF.